This T cell receptor beta chain was captured in a study of cytomegalovirus exposure and HLA in healthy donors. The protocol was immunoSEQ multiplex PCR, while the TCRdb copy is restricted to in-frame clones and leaves out a portion. The sample carries about 400,000 clones, roughly 85% recorded once. Looked up from germline, CDR1 is WSHSY and CDR2 is SAAADI. CDR3 length: 15 amino acids. Trimming pared 3 bases from V and 12 bases from J, leaving 21 bases between. Study-wide points: Under in vitro conditions, a few CMV-associated chains were confirmed as specific for CMV antigens.

Concerning this clone: Its specificity is unknown.

The V gene is TRBV10-2, the J gene TRBJ2-1, with D perhaps TRBD1 (5 bases). The sequence derives from a woman under 30 in good health and CMV-seronegative. The sequenced sample was PBMCs. Written as DNA, the CDR3 is TGCGCCAGCAGTGACTCCGCGGCCAGGGCTGTTGGGCAGTTCTTC. This codes for CASSDSAARAVGQFF.